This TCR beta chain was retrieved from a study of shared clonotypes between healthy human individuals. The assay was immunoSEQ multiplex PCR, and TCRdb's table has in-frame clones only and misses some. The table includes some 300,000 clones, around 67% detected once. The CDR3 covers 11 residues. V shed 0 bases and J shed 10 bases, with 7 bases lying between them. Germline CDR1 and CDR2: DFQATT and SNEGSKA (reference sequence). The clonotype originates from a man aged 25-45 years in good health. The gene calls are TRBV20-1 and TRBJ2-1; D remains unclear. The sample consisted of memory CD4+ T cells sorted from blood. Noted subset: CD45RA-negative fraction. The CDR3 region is CSARDRTEQFF. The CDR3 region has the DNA TGCAGTGCTAGAGACAGAACAGAGCAGTTCTTC.